The 14 T cell receptor beta chains presented below share a single source sample, sequenced in a study of blood T cell repertoires in COVID-19. Assay used: immunoSEQ multiplex PCR; TCRdb lists only in-frame clones, some missing. This sample has some 15,000 clones, with around 75% found just once. What was sequenced was peripheral blood. All receptors derive from a man aged 55 to 69 with acute or convalescent COVID-19.

The chain has TRBV10-2 and TRBJ2-1; possible D gene TRBD1, 6 bases. CDR1 WSHSY and CDR2 SAAADI come from the germline V gene. This CDR3 is built from 13 residues. Trimming took 4 bases from V and 5 from J, leaving 9 bases between them. This CDR3 reads CASSARGNNEQFF. The CDR3 DNA reads as TGCGCCAGCAGTGCCAGGGGCAACAATGAGCAGTTCTTC.

The gene calls are TRBV6-5 and TRBJ2-7; 9 bases align to TRBD1. Looked up from germline, CDR1 is MNHEY and CDR2 is SVGAGI. J was trimmed by 6 bases and V by 2 bases; bases with no gene match: 8. The CDR3 is made up of 15 amino acids. The CDR3, as DNA: TGTGCCAGCAGTTACGCTCCGGACAGGGGCTCCGAGCAGTACTTC. Its translation is CASSYAPDRGSEQYF.

This chain joins TRBV7-2 and TRBJ1-1; D may be TRBD1 (5 bases). CDR3 length: 14 amino acids. Germline CDR1 and CDR2: SGHTA and FQGNSA. V lost 6 bases to trimming and J lost 4 bases, with 15 bases between them. The CDR3 nucleotides read TGTGCCAGCAGATTGCGGGGACTGAGCACTGAAGCTTTCTTT. This translates into CASRLRGLSTEAFF.

The chain has TRBV5-1 and TRBJ2-2; 7 nucleotides line up with TRBD1. Germline CDR1 SGHRS, CDR2 YFSETQ. Unmatched junction bases numbered 6, after V lost 0 bases and J lost 4 bases. The CDR3 loop spans 16 amino acids. CDR3 loop: CASSLGDRVGTGELFF. The CDR3 bases are TGCGCCAGCAGCTTGGGAGACAGGGTCGGCACCGGGGAGCTGTTTTTT.

This chain uses TRBV5-6 with TRBJ2-7; possible D gene TRBD1, 5 bases. The CDR3 is 15 residues long. The germline V and J ends were trimmed by 2 bases and 2 bases, with 14 bases remaining between them. Germline lookup yields CDR1 SGHDT and CDR2 YYEEEE. CDR3 DNA: TGTGCCAGCAGCTTCGTGACAGTGGGCCCCTACGAGCAGTACTTC. Translating it yields CASSFVTVGPYEQYF.

By share of the sample, this clone is medium-sized. The chain joins TRBV20-1 to TRBJ1-2; a possible D gene is TRBD1 (6 bases). V lost 5 bases and J lost 8, with 12 bases in between. The CDR3 contains 11 residues. Per germline, CDR1 DFQATT and CDR2 SNEGSKA (reference sequence). CDR3 loop: CSARTDGGYTF. CDR3 DNA: TGCAGTGCTCGGACAGACGGAGGCTACACCTTC.

This chain uses TRBV2 with TRBJ1-6; TRBD1 matches at 8 bases. Losses at the gene ends were 5 bases for V and 4 bases for J; bases not matched to a gene: 10. This CDR3 has 17 amino acids. Germline V gives CDR1 SNHLY, CDR2 FYNNEI. CDR3 in DNA: TGTGCCAGCAGTCCTATCGGGACAGGTGATTATAATTCACCCCTCCACTTT. As protein: CASSPIGTGDYNSPLHF.

The genes are TRBV6-2 or TRBV6-3 and TRBJ2-7; 14 bases line up with TRBD2. The V and J ends lost 5 bases and 3 bases, in that order; junction bases with no gene match: 3. CDR1 MNHEY and CDR2 SVGEGT come from the germline V gene. The CDR3 sequence is 15 residues long. CDR3 coding DNA: TGTGCCAGCAGTGGGACTAGCGGGGGTTACTACGAGCAGTACTTC. This translates into CASSGTSGGYYEQYF.

The rearrangement joins TRBV9 to TRBJ2-7, with 8 bases aligning to TRBD2. The CDR3 consists of 15 residues. Germline V gene lookup returns CDR1 SGDLS and CDR2 YYNGEE. Trimming removed 0 bases from V and 5 bases from J; junction bases left unmatched: 7. CDR3 loop: CASSVAPAGADEQYF. In DNA, the CDR3 is TGTGCCAGCAGCGTAGCTCCAGCGGGGGCCGACGAGCAGTACTTC.

In its sample, this clone was seen once. This chain uses TRBV18 with TRBJ1-2; 8 bases line up with TRBD1. Germline CDR1 reads KGHSH; CDR2 reads LQKENI. There are 13 residues in the CDR3. The V and J ends lost 3 bases and 6 bases, in that order; junction bases with no gene match: 3. The CDR3 DNA reads TGTGCCAGCTCACCTCTGGGACAGGATGGCTACACCTTC. Translating gives CASSPLGQDGYTF.

The chain is built from TRBV6-6 and TRBJ1-3, with 8 bases matching TRBD1. Germline V lookup: CDR1 MNHNY, CDR2 SVGAGI (reference sequence). Trimming took 4 bases from V and 2 from J; bases not matched to a gene: 7. The CDR3 runs to 16 residues. CDR3 DNA: TGTGCCAGCAGTTTTGGACAGGGAAACCCTGGAAACACCATATATTTT. Protein sequence: CASSFGQGNPGNTIYF.

This clone appeared a single time. The genes are TRBV6-2 or TRBV6-3 and TRBJ1-5; the match to TRBD1 covers 9 bases. From germline, CDR1 is MNHEY and CDR2 SVGEGT. The CDR3 is made up of 14 amino acids. J was trimmed by 2 bases and V by 4 bases; bases with no gene match: 0. The CDR3 DNA follows: TGTGCCAGCAGTTGGACAGGGGGCAATCAGCCCCAGCATTTT. This sequence encodes CASSWTGGNQPQHF.

The rearrangement joins TRBV6-1 to TRBJ2-7, with D perhaps TRBD2 (5 bases). Germline V CDR1 and CDR2: MNHNS, SASEGT. V lost 4 bases and J 1 base, leaving 17 bases between the germline ends. This CDR3 has 16 amino acids. The CDR3 DNA reads as TGTGCCAGCAGTGGACTACTTATGTCGGGGTCCTACGAGCAGTACTTC. Encoded protein: CASSGLLMSGSYEQYF.

The V call is TRBV7-2, the J call TRBJ1-4; the D gene is possibly TRBD1 (5 bases). Germline assignment: CDR1 SGHTA and CDR2 FQGNSA. CDR3 length: 15 amino acids. V dropped 3 bases and J dropped 5 bases, with 13 bases sitting between them. In DNA, the CDR3 is TGTGCCAGCAGCTTGATTGGGGCAGGAAATGAAAAACTGTTTTTT. Translation: CASSLIGAGNEKLFF.